A selection of T cell receptor beta chains follows, all from one sample in a study of T-cell reconstitution after alpha-beta-depleted transplantation in children. TCRdb ran MiXCR on the PCR reads and lists one entry per CDR3 protein. The table includes approximately 240,000 distinct CDR3 sequences, 9.7% detected once. The sample in question was PBMCs from the stem cell graft donor, obtained from the stem cell graft. The receptor set was obtained from a human donor who donated a stem cell graft to a child with SCID. Each CDR3 is given with its conserved first and last residue. The D gene is left open where the match is weak. The listing skips clone size in some rows; elsewhere it reads once, few, many or a size class.

>NA|few|TRBV20-1|TRBJ1-4
TGCAGTGCTAGAGACCCCGATGAAAAACTGTTTTTT
CSARDPDEKLFF
>NA|many|TRBV20-1|TRBJ1-5
TGCAGTGCTAGAGCGGGCGAGGACAATCAGCCCCAGCATTTT
CSARAGEDNQPQHF
>NA|many|TRBV5-1|TRBJ1-1
TGCGCCAGCAGCTCGGACTGGAACACTGAAGCTTTCTTT
CASSSDWNTEAFF
>NA|many|TRBV12-3/TRBV12-4|TRBJ1-1
TGTGCCAGCAGTTTAACTGGGGGTAGGAACACTGAAGCTTTCTTT
CASSLTGGRNTEAFF
>NA|many|TRBV29-1|TRBJ1-1
TGCAGCGTTGAAGGCGGAGAGAACACTGAAGCTTTCTTT
CSVEGGENTEAFF
>NA|many|TRBV6-5|TRBJ2-1
TGTGCCAGCAGCGGGCGGGCCTACAATGAGCAGTTCTTC
CASSGRAYNEQFF
>NA|many|TRBV20-1|TRBJ2-3
TGCAGTGCTAGAGTGTTTACTAGCACAGATACGCAGTATTTT
CSARVFTSTDTQYF
>TRBD1|many|TRBV14|TRBJ2-7
TGTGCCAGCAGCCAAAGAGACAGGGGAAGATACGAGCAGTACTTC
CASSQRDRGRYEQYF
>TRBD1|many|TRBV3-1|TRBJ2-7
TGTGCCAGCAGCCAAGAAGAGACAGGGTTCGGAGAGCAGTACTTC
CASSQEETGFGEQYF
>NA|few|TRBV20-1|TRBJ2-2
TGCAGCGCACAGGGTCGAGTTACCGGGGAGCTGTTTTTT
CSAQGRVTGELFF
>TRBD2|many|TRBV7-6|TRBJ2-3
TGTGCCAGCAGCCAGGGACTAGCGGACCTTACAGATACGCAGTATTTT
CASSQGLADLTDTQYF
>NA|many|TRBV10-3|TRBJ1-4
TGTGCCATCAGTTCCCGGACAGCCGGTGAAAAACTGTTTTTT
CAISSRTAGEKLFF
>NA|many|TRBV5-6|TRBJ2-1
TGTGCCAGCAGCTTTGACTGGGGGCTAAGCTCCTACAATGAGCAGTTCTTC
CASSFDWGLSSYNEQFF
>NA|many|TRBV28|TRBJ1-1
TGTGCCAGCACCTTGGGGGCTAAGCCCTACACTGAAGCTTTCTTT
CASTLGAKPYTEAFF
>NA|many|TRBV4-1|TRBJ2-2
TGCGCCAGCAGCCAATCCCAGGGAAGGGAGCTGTTTTTT
CASSQSQGRELFF
>NA|many|TRBV7-9|TRBJ1-2
TGTGCCAGCCAAAAAACGGGGGCAACTAACTATGGCTACACCTTC
CASQKTGATNYGYTF
>TRBD1|NA|TRBV28|TRBJ2-3
TGTGCCAGCAGTAAGATTGGGACAGTTAGCACAGATACGCAGTATTTT
CASSKIGTVSTDTQYF
>NA|many|TRBV6-1|TRBJ2-5
TGTGCCAGCATCGATAGAGAGACCCAGTACTTC
CASIDRETQYF
>NA|many|TRBV29-1|TRBJ1-1
TGCAGCGTTGGGGCAGGGTGGGGGATGAACACTGAAGCTTTCTTT
CSVGAGWGMNTEAFF
>TRBD2|few|TRBV5-1|TRBJ2-5
TGCGCCAGCAGCTTGGCAGCGGGGGTTGGTTCCCATCAAGAGACCCAGTACTTC
CASSLAAGVGSHQETQYF
>NA|many|TRBV4-2|TRBJ2-1
TGTGCCAGCAGCCAAGGATCAATGGCCTATAGCTCCTACAATGAGCAGTTCTTC
CASSQGSMAYSSYNEQFF
>NA|many|TRBV20-1|TRBJ2-5
TGCAGTGCAAGCACCGGGGTCCAAGAGACCCAGTACTTC
CSASTGVQETQYF
>NA|many|TRBV3-1|TRBJ1-6
TGTGCCAGCAGCCAAGATCGGGCCAGGGAAGGCTCACCCCTCCACTTT
CASSQDRAREGSPLHF
>NA|many|TRBV2|TRBJ1-1
TGTGCCAGCAGTGAAATTAATGAAGCTTTCTTT
CASSEINEAFF
>TRBD1|NA|TRBV7-6|TRBJ1-1
TGTGCCAGCAGCGAGACCGGGACAGGGAACACTGAAGCTTTCTTT
CASSETGTGNTEAFF
>NA|many|TRBV20-1|TRBJ2-5
TGCAGTGCTAGAGATCTACAGGGAGGAGAGGTAGAGACCCAGTACTTC
CSARDLQGGEVETQYF